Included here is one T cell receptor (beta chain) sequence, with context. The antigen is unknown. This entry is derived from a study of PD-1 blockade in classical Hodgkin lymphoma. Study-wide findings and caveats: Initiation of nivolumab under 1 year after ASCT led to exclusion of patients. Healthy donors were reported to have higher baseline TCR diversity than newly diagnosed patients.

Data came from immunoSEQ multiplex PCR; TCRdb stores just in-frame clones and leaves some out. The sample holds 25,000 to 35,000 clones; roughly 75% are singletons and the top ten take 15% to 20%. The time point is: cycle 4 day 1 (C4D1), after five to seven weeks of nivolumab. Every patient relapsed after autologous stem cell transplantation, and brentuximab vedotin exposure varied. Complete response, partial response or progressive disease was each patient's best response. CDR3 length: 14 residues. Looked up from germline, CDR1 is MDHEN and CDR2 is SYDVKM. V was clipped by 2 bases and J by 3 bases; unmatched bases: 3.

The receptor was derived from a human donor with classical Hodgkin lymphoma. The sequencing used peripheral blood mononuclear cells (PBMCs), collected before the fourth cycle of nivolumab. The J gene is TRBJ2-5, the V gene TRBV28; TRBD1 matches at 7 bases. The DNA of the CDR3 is TGTGCCAGCAGTTTACCCGGGACAGAAGAGACCCAGTACTTC. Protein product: CASSLPGTEETQYF.